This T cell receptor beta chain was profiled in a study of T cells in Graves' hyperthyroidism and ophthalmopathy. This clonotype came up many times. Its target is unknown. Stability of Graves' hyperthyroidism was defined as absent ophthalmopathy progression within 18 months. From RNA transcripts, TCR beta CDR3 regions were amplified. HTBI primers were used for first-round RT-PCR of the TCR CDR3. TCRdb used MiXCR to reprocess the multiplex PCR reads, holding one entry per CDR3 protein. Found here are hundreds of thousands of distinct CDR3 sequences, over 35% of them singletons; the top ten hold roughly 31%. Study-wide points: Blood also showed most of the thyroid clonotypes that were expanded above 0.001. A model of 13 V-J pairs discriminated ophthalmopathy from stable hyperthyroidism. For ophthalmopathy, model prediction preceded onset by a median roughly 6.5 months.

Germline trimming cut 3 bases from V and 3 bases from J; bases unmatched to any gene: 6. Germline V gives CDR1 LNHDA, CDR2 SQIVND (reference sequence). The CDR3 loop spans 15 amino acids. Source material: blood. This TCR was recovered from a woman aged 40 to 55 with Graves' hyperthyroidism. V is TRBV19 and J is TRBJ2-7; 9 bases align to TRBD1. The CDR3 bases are TGTGCCAGTAGTATGGGGACAGGGCCAGGCTACGAGCAGTACTTC. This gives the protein CASSMGTGPGYEQYF.